Presented here are 5 T cell receptor beta chains from one specimen sequenced in a study of T-cell memory formation after mild COVID-19. TCRdb processed the 5' RACE reads anew with MiXCR; each CDR3 protein has one entry. The sample lists about 47,000 distinct CDR3 sequences; roughly 9.8% were seen once. Sample: PBMCs or a T cell subset sorted from them (not recorded which). These receptors all come from an adult woman who had mild COVID-19 (a few samples of this study predate the infection). Cell type and time point are not known.

The chain couples TRBV24-1 to TRBJ1-5, with TRBD1 matching 8 bases. Germline V gene data show CDR1 as KGHDR and CDR2 as SFDVKD. The CDR3 has 19 amino acids. The V and J ends lost 0 bases and 2 bases, in that order; junction bases with no gene match: 11. CDR3 in amino acids: CATSDLTQGALDGNQPQHF. CDR3 bases: TGTGCCACCAGTGATTTGACTCAGGGGGCATTGGATGGCAATCAGCCCCAGCATTTT.

In its sample, this clonotype was seen many times. The chain's CDR3 is CASSLRMGDTQYF. Here the CDR3 DNA reads TGTGCCAGCAGCTTGAGGATGGGAGATACGCAGTATTTT. The rearrangement joins TRBV9 to TRBJ2-3; no firm D call. The ends were cut back, 4 bases at V and 5 bases at J, with 11 bases in the middle. Germline-derived CDR1 and CDR2 are SGDLS and YYNGEE. The CDR3 consists of 13 residues. The variable domain in full, with the rest retrieved from reference TRBV9 and TRBJ2-3, is DSGVTQTPKHLITATGQRVTLRCSPRSGDLSVYWYQQSLDQGLQFLIQYYNGEERAKGNILERFSAQQFPDLHSELNLSSLELGDSALYFCASSLRMGDTQYFGPGTRLTVL.

The gene calls are TRBV25-1 and TRBJ2-2, with D possibly TRBD1 on 6 matching bases. The CDR3 consists of 15 residues. V lost 6 bases and J 0 bases, leaving 11 bases between the germline ends. Per the germline V gene, CDR1 is MGHDK and CDR2 is SYGVNS. The CDR3 DNA sequence: TGTGCCAGCAGATCGGGACACCCGAACACCGGGGAGCTGTTTTTT. Protein product: CASRSGHPNTGELFF.

The chain couples TRBV12-3 or TRBV12-4 to TRBJ1-2; the D is unclear. V was cut by 4 bases and J by 7 bases, with 10 bases left in between. CDR3 length equals 12 residues. CDR3 DNA: TGTGCCAGCAGTTCCAGACAACTTGGCTACACCTTC. Residues: CASSSRQLGYTF.

This chain links TRBV7-2 with TRBJ2-3; a possible D gene is TRBD2 (6 bases). Per germline, CDR1 SGHTA and CDR2 FQGNSA. V gave up 5 bases and J gave up 9 bases, with 21 bases separating them. The length of the CDR3 is 15 residues. As DNA, the CDR3 is TGTGCCAGCAGCCATTTAAAGGGGACTTCGTCAACGCAGTATTTT. Its translation: CASSHLKGTSSTQYF.